These T cell receptor beta chains were read from a single sample in a study of blood T cell repertoires in COVID-19. Clones were read by immunoSEQ multiplex PCR, and TCRdb kept only the in-frame ones, dropping some. The sample gives roughly 180,000 clones, 85% to 90% of which show up once; less than 25% is in the top ten. The sequencing input was peripheral blood. The receptors come from an older man with active or convalescent COVID-19. CDR3s include the opening cysteine and the closing phenylalanine or tryptophan. Fields, in order: J gene, D gene, clone size, V gene, CDR3 protein, CDR3 DNA. D genes are given only for firm matches. Not every row has a clone size; where given, it reads once, few, many or a size class.

TRBJ1-1 | TRBD1 | medium-sized | TRBV7-2 | CASSTLPGGTEAFF | TGTGCCAGCAGCACACTACCAGGGGGCACTGAAGCTTTCTTT
TRBJ1-1 | TRBD1 | NA | TRBV5-1 | CASSNPGGGNTEAFF | TGCGCCAGCAGCAACCCAGGGGGTGGGAACACTGAAGCTTTCTTT
TRBJ1-6 | NA | NA | TRBV10-2 | CASTRDNSPLHF | TGCGCCAGCACACGGGATAATTCACCCCTCCACTTT
TRBJ2-2 | NA | NA | TRBV18 | CASSPRTANTGELFF | TGTGCCAGCTCACCCCGCACAGCGAACACCGGGGAGCTGTTTTTT
TRBJ2-2 | NA | NA | TRBV28 | CASSLGRGYTGELFF | TGTGCCAGCAGTTTAGGTCGGGGGTACACCGGGGAGCTGTTTTTT
TRBJ1-2 | NA | NA | TRBV6-2/TRBV6-3 | CASSYPPLGYTF | TGTGCCAGCAGTTACCCCCCTCTGGGCTACACCTTC
TRBJ1-3 | NA | NA | TRBV15 | CATSRKGRTSSGNTIYF | TGTGCCACCAGCAGAAAGGGCCGAACTAGCTCTGGAAACACCATATATTTT
TRBJ2-5 | TRBD2 | NA | TRBV24-1 | CATRGLANSAAYF | TGTGCCACCAGAGGACTAGCCAACTCAGCGGCGTACTTC
TRBJ2-5 | TRBD1 | NA | TRBV5-1 | CASSLQGETQYF | TGCGCCAGCAGCTTACAGGGGGAGACCCAGTACTTC
TRBJ2-7 | TRBD2 | NA | TRBV7-9 | CASSLGRGGASLNYEQYF | TGTGCCAGCAGCTTAGGCCGCGGGGGGGCCTCTCTCAACTACGAGCAGTACTTC
TRBJ2-5 | NA | NA | TRBV7-3 | CASSLIRTQGETQYF | TGTGCCAGCAGCTTAATCAGGACGCAGGGAGAGACCCAGTACTTC
TRBJ1-2 | NA | NA | TRBV11-2 | CASSLDPGAFYGYTF | TGTGCCAGCAGCTTAGATCCTGGGGCCTTTTATGGCTACACCTTC
TRBJ2-2 | TRBD2 | NA | TRBV5-1 | CASSWGLAILNTGELFF | TGCGCCAGCAGCTGGGGACTAGCGATTTTGAACACCGGGGAGCTGTTTTTT
TRBJ2-2 | NA | NA | TRBV21-1 | CASSKDYRGRTGELFF | TGTGCCAGCAGCAAAGATTACAGGGGGCGGACCGGGGAGCTGTTTTTT
TRBJ1-1 | NA | few | TRBV6-4 | CASSDNMNTEAFF | TGTGCCAGCAGTGACAACATGAACACTGAAGCTTTCTTT
TRBJ2-1 | NA | NA | TRBV5-1 | CASSSYYLQYNEQFF | TGCGCCAGCAGCTCCTACTACCTCCAGTACAATGAGCAGTTCTTC
TRBJ2-7 | TRBD1 | few | TRBV4-1 | CASSQGWGPGQGYYEQYF | TGCGCCAGCAGCCAAGGTTGGGGGCCCGGACAGGGGTATTACGAGCAGTACTTC
TRBJ2-1 | NA | NA | TRBV28 | CASSFSTAGEQNNEQFF | TGTGCCAGCAGTTTCTCCACAGCGGGTGAACAAAACAATGAGCAGTTCTTC
TRBJ2-3 | NA | NA | TRBV19 | CASKGSLTDTQYF | TGTGCCAGTAAGGGGTCTCTCACAGATACGCAGTATTTT
TRBJ2-3 | TRBD1 | NA | TRBV20-1 | CSASRTGGSADTQYF | TGCAGTGCTAGTCGGACAGGGGGCTCTGCAGATACGCAGTATTTT
TRBJ2-1 | NA | once | TRBV19 | CASMSLQAGEEQFF | TGTGCCAGTATGAGTTTGCAGGCCGGGGAAGAGCAGTTCTTC
TRBJ1-2 | NA | NA | TRBV6-2/TRBV6-3 | CASSYFRRADYGYTF | TGTGCCAGCAGTTACTTCCGGCGCGCGGACTATGGCTACACCTTC
TRBJ1-4 | NA | NA | TRBV5-6 | CASSFSGAEKLFF | TGTGCCAGCAGCTTTTCAGGGGCCGAAAAACTGTTTTTT
TRBJ2-1 | TRBD2 | NA | TRBV7-9 | CASSPSGGSYNEQFF | TGTGCCAGCAGCCCAAGCGGGGGCTCCTACAATGAGCAGTTCTTC
TRBJ2-2 | NA | once | TRBV5-4 | CASSPGDRVATGELFF | TGTGCCAGCAGCCCGGGAGACAGGGTGGCCACCGGGGAGCTGTTTTTT
TRBJ2-3 | NA | NA | TRBV24-1 | CATSDWKGFGSTDTQYF | TGTGCCACCAGTGATTGGAAGGGGTTCGGGAGCACAGATACGCAGTATTTT
TRBJ2-1 | TRBD1 | NA | TRBV7-2 | CASSYGTGGYNEQFF | TGTGCCAGCAGCTACGGGACAGGGGGCTACAATGAGCAGTTCTTC
TRBJ1-4 | NA | NA | TRBV4-1 | CASSQLTATNEKLFF | TGCGCCAGCAGCCAACTGACAGCGACTAATGAAAAACTGTTTTTT
TRBJ1-3 | TRBD1 | NA | TRBV4-3 | CASSPTGGYGNTIYF | TGCGCCAGCAGCCCGACAGGGGGTTATGGAAACACCATATATTTT
TRBJ1-1 | NA | NA | TRBV3-1/TRBV3-2 | CASSQDGADYYEAFF | TGTGCCAGCAGCCAAGATGGGGCGGACTACTATGAAGCTTTCTTT
TRBJ1-4 | NA | NA | TRBV2 | CASKGVGNEKLFF | TGTGCCAGCAAGGGGGTGGGTAATGAAAAACTGTTTTTT
TRBJ2-2 | NA | NA | TRBV7-3 | CASSPRGAITGELFF | TGTGCCAGCAGCCCTCGGGGGGCGATCACCGGGGAGCTGTTTTTT
TRBJ2-1 | NA | NA | TRBV10-1 | CASSDQGGSSYNEQFF | TGCGCCAGCAGTGATCAGGGAGGTAGCTCCTACAATGAGCAGTTCTTC
TRBJ1-4 | NA | NA | TRBV2 | CASSLTEGEKLFF | TGTGCCAGCAGCCTGACAGAAGGCGAAAAACTGTTTTTT
TRBJ2-7 | NA | NA | TRBV5-1 | CASSWKGDSYEQYF | TGCGCCAGCAGCTGGAAGGGGGACTCCTACGAGCAGTACTTC
TRBJ2-7 | TRBD2 | NA | TRBV3-1/TRBV3-2 | CASSQGRGGPYEQYF | TGTGCCAGCAGCCAAGGGCGGGGGGGTCCCTACGAGCAGTACTTC
TRBJ1-1 | TRBD1 | NA | TRBV5-4 | CASSWEGQGLNTEAFF | TGTGCCAGCAGCTGGGAGGGACAGGGATTGAACACTGAAGCTTTCTTT
TRBJ2-1 | TRBD1 | once | TRBV6-5 | CASSYRGTASYNEQFF | TGTGCCAGCAGTTACAGGGGGACAGCATCCTACAATGAGCAGTTCTTC
TRBJ1-1 | NA | NA | TRBV7-9 | CASSLARATEAFF | TGTGCCAGCAGCTTAGCGCGGGCCACTGAAGCTTTCTTT
TRBJ1-2 | NA | once | TRBV5-4 | CASSLVGGGAGYGYTF | TGTGCCAGCAGCTTGGTGGGAGGGGGTGCCGGCTATGGCTACACCTTC
TRBJ1-5 | TRBD1 | NA | TRBV6-2/TRBV6-3 | CASSKGQGAQPQHF | TGTGCCAGCAGCAAGGGACAGGGGGCCCAGCCCCAGCATTTT
TRBJ1-2 | TRBD1 | NA | TRBV18 | CASSPRLAQGADYGYTF | TGTGCCAGCTCACCACGGCTAGCACAGGGGGCAGACTATGGCTACACCTTC
TRBJ1-1 | NA | NA | TRBV7-3 | CASSLGPLGAEAFF | TGTGCCAGCAGCTTGGGGCCCCTAGGCGCTGAAGCTTTCTTT
TRBJ2-3 | TRBD2 | once | TRBV7-2 | CASSLGASGRARDTQYF | TGTGCCAGCAGCTTAGGGGCAAGCGGGAGGGCCAGAGATACGCAGTATTTT
TRBJ1-2 | NA | NA | TRBV15 | CATSRGGFGYTF | TGTGCCACCAGCCGGGGAGGGTTTGGCTACACCTTC
TRBJ2-1 | NA | NA | TRBV7-8 | CASSPQGAMDEQFF | TGTGCCAGCAGCCCACAGGGTGCGATGGATGAGCAGTTCTTC
TRBJ1-1 | NA | NA | TRBV19 | CASSIGRRGSEAFF | TGTGCCAGTAGTATAGGCAGAAGGGGCTCTGAAGCTTTCTTT
TRBJ2-1 | TRBD2 | NA | TRBV9 | CASSPTPGTSGYNEQFF | TGTGCCAGCAGCCCGACCCCCGGGACTAGCGGCTACAATGAGCAGTTCTTC
TRBJ2-3 | TRBD2 | NA | TRBV24-1 | CATSRGGSTDTQYF | TGTGCCACCTCCCGGGGGGGGAGCACAGATACGCAGTATTTT
TRBJ1-2 | NA | NA | TRBV9 | CASSRETAYGYTF | TGTGCCAGCAGCCGAGAGACAGCCTATGGCTACACCTTC
TRBJ1-2 | NA | NA | TRBV30 | CAWRAVINYGYTF | TGTGCCTGGAGGGCGGTCATTAACTATGGCTACACCTTC
TRBJ1-3 | NA | NA | TRBV18 | CASSMLTPGNTIYF | TGTGCCAGCTCTATGCTTACTCCTGGAAACACCATATATTTT
TRBJ2-5 | NA | NA | TRBV5-1 | CASTGLSGQETQYF | TGCGCCAGCACCGGACTAAGCGGGCAAGAGACCCAGTACTTC
TRBJ1-5 | NA | NA | TRBV4-3 | CASSQDSWGQPQHF | TGCGCCAGCAGCCAAGATTCTTGGGGCCAGCCCCAGCATTTT
TRBJ2-2 | TRBD2 | few | TRBV6-2/TRBV6-3 | CASIPPGRGNTGELFF | TGTGCCAGCATCCCCCCTGGGAGGGGGAACACCGGGGAGCTGTTTTTT
TRBJ2-7 | TRBD1 | NA | TRBV30 | CAWSKDRGYEQYF | TGTGCCTGGAGCAAGGACAGGGGTTACGAGCAGTACTTC
TRBJ1-6 | NA | few | TRBV2 | CASSEELRSPLHF | TGTGCCAGCAGTGAAGAGCTCCGTTCACCCCTCCACTTT
TRBJ1-2 | TRBD1 | NA | TRBV14 | CASGRQGSGGYTF | TGTGCCAGCGGCAGACAGGGCTCCGGCGGCTACACCTTC
TRBJ1-2 | NA | NA | TRBV5-1 | CASSSGNTGPPNYGYTF | TGCGCCAGCAGTTCCGGGAATACAGGGCCCCCTAACTATGGCTACACCTTC